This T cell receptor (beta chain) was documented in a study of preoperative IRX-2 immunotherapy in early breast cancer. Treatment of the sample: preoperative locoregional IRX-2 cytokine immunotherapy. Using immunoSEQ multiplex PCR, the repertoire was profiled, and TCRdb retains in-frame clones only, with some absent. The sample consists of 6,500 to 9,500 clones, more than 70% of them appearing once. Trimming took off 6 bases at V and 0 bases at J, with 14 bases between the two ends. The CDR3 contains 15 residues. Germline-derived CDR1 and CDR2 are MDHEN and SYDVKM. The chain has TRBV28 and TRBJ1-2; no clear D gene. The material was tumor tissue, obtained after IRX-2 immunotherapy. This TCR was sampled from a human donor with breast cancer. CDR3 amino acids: CASRPLGLANYGYTF. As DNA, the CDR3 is TGTGCCAGCAGGCCCCTCGGACTGGCTAACTATGGCTACACCTTC.